The clone carrying this T cell receptor (beta chain) has just a few counts. This entry is derived from a study of T cells in localized non-small cell lung cancer. Germline CDR1 GTSNPN, CDR2 SVGIG (reference sequence). Trimming stripped 5 bases from V and 4 bases from J, with 16 bases between. The CDR3 covers 14 residues. Here immunoSEQ multiplex PCR was the method, and the copy in TCRdb shows in-frame clones only, minus some. The data show tens of thousands of clones, approximately 81% seen once. The chain is built from TRBV30 and TRBJ2-3; weak D call: TRBD1 (6 bases). The input for sequencing was peripheral blood, taken before any cancer treatment. The TCR was taken from a male donor older than 55 with stage II squamous cell lung carcinoma. The chain's CDR3 is CAWDVGARPDTQYF. The CDR3 nucleotides read TGTGCCTGGGACGTGGGGGCACGGCCAGATACGCAGTATTTT.